These T cell receptor beta chains were read from a single sample in a study of cytomegalovirus exposure and HLA in healthy donors. Profiled with immunoSEQ multiplex PCR; TCRdb holds only in-frame clones, not every one. The sample holds 110,000 to 150,000 clones. Specimen: PBMCs. These TCRs come from a male donor in good health and CMV-seronegative. CDR3s leave out the opening cysteine and the closing phenylalanine or tryptophan.

v_call: TRBV10-3
cdr3_aa: AISPGQGAADTQY

v_call: TRBV7-9
cdr3_aa: ASSPTSGDTYEQY

v_call: TRBV10-3
cdr3_aa: AISDPGQPNTEAF

v_call: TRBV29-1
cdr3_aa: SVDAGDTTDTQY

v_call: TRBV25-1
cdr3_aa: ASRTGHEAF

v_call: TRBV6-5
cdr3_aa: ASRARQASSYEQY

v_call: TRBV28
cdr3_aa: ASSLGQGAGAAF

v_call: TRBV30
cdr3_aa: AWSEDSLHYEQY

v_call: TRBV9
cdr3_aa: ASSPIPTTGANVLT

v_call: TRBV29-1
cdr3_aa: SGRQGLSEQY

v_call: TRBV9
cdr3_aa: ASSVGQGDEKLF

v_call: TRBV28
cdr3_aa: ASSFVRELGSPLH

v_call: TRBV14
cdr3_aa: ASCQGARNTEAF